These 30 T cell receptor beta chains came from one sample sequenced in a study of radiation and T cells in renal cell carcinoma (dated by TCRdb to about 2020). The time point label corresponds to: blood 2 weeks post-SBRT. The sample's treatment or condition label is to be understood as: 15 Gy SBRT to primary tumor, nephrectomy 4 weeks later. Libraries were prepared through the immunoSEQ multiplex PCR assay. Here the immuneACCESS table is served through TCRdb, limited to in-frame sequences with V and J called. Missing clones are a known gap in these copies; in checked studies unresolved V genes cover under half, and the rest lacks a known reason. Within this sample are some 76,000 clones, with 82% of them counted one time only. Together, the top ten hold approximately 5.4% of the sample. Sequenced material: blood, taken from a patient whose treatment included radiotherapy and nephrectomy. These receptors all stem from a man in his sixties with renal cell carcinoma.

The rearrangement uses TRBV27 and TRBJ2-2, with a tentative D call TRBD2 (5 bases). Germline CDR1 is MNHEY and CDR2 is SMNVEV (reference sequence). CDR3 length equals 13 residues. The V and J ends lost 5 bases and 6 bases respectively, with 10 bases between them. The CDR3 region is CASSQRESGELFF. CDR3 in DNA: TGTGCCAGCAGTCAAAGGGAGTCCGGGGAGCTGTTTTTT.

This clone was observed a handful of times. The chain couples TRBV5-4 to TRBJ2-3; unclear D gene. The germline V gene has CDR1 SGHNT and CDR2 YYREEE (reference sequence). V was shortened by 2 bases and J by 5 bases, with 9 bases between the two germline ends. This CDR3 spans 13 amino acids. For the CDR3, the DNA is TGTGCCAGCAGCTTCGCCACAGTAGATACGCAGTATTTT. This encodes CASSFATVDTQYF.

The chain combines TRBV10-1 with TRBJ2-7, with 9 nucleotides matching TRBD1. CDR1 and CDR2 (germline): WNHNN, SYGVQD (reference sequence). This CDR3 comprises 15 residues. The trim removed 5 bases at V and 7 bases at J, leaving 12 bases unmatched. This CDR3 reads CASSSNRDRVGEQYF. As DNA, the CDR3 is TGCGCCAGCAGTTCTAACCGGGACAGGGTTGGTGAGCAGTACTTC.

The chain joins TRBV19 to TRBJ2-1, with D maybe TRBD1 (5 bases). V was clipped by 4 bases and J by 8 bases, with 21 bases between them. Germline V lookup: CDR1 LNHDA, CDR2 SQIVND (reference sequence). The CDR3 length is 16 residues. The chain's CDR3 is CASSSTTGAWVDEQFF. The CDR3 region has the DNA TGTGCCAGTAGTAGCACAACAGGCGCTTGGGTCGATGAGCAGTTCTTC. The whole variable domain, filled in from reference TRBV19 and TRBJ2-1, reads DGGITQSPKYLFRKEGQNVTLSCEQNLNHDAMYWYRQDPGQGLRLIYYSQIVNDFQKGDIAEGYSVSREKKESFPLTVTSAQKNPTAFYLCASSSTTGAWVDEQFFGPGTRLTVL.

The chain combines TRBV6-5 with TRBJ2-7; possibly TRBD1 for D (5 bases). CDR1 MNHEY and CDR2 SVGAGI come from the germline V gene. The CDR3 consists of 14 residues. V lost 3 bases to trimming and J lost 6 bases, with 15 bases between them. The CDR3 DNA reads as TGTGCCAGCAGTTATGGTCAGGGCCCCGGCGAGCAGTACTTC. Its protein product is CASSYGQGPGEQYF.

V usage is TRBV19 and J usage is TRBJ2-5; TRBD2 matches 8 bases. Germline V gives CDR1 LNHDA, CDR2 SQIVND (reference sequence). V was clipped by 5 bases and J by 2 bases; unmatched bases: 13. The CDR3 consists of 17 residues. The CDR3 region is CASSAPVGGRKQETQYF. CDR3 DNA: TGTGCCAGTAGTGCTCCCGTAGGCGGGAGGAAACAAGAGACCCAGTACTTC.

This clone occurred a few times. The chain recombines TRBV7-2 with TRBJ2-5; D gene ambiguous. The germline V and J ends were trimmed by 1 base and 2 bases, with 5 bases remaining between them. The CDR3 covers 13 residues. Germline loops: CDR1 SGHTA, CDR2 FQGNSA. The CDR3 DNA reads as TGTGCCAGCAGCTTAGTCCTACAAGAGACCCAGTACTTC. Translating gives CASSLVLQETQYF.

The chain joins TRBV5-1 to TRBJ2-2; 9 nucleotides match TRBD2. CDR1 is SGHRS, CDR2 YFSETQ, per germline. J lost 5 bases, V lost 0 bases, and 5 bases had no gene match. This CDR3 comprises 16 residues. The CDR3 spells CASSLVSGRPTGELFF. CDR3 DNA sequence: TGCGCCAGCAGCTTGGTGAGCGGGAGGCCTACCGGGGAGCTGTTTTTT.

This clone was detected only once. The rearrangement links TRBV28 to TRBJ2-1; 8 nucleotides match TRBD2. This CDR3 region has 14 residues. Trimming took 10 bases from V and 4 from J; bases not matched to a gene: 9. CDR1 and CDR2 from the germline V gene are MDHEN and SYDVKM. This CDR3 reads CATSKAGVYNEQFF. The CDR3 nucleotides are TGTGCCACCTCCAAAGCGGGAGTATACAATGAGCAGTTCTTC. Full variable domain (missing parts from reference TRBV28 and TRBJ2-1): DVKVTQSSRYLVKRTGEKVFLECVQDMDHENMFWYRQDPGLGLRLIYFSYDVKMKEKGDIPEGYSVSREKKERFSLILESASTNQTSMYLCATSKAGVYNEQFFGPGTRLTVL.

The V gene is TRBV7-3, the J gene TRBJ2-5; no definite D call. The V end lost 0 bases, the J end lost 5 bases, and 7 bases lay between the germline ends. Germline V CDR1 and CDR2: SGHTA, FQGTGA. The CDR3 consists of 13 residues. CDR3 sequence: CASSLTIAETQYF. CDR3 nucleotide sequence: TGTGCCAGCAGCTTAACAATCGCGGAGACCCAGTACTTC.

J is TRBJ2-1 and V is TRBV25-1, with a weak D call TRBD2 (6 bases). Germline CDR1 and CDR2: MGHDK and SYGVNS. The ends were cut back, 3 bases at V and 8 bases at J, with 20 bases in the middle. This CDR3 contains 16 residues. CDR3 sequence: CASSDLAEPVADEQFF. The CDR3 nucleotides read TGTGCCAGCAGTGACTTAGCGGAACCGGTGGCCGATGAGCAGTTCTTC. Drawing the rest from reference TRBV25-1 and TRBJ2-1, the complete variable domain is EADIYQTPRYLVIGTGKKITLECSQTMGHDKMYWYQQDPGMELHLIHYSYGVNSTEKGDLSSESTVSRIRTEHFPLTLESARPSHTSQYLCASSDLAEPVADEQFFGPGTRLTVL.

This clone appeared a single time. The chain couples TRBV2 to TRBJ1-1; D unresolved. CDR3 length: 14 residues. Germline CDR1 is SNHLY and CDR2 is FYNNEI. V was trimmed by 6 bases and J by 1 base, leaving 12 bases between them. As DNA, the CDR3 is TGTGCCAGCAGAGTTTCGCCGGGGAACACTGAAGCTTTCTTT. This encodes CASRVSPGNTEAFF.

The CDR3 DNA reads as TGTGCCTGGAGTAACCAAGAGACCCAGTACTTC. Translated: CAWSNQETQYF. The chain joins TRBV30 to TRBJ2-5; no firm D call. The V and J ends lost 2 bases and 0 bases respectively, with 1 base between them. The CDR3 extends over 11 amino acids. Looked up from germline, CDR1 is GTSNPN and CDR2 is SVGIG (reference sequence).

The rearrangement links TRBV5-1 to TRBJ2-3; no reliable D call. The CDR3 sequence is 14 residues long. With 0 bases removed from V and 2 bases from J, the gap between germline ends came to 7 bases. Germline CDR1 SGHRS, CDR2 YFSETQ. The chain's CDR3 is CASSLVQNTDTQYF. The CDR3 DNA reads TGCGCCAGCAGCTTGGTCCAGAACACAGATACGCAGTATTTT.

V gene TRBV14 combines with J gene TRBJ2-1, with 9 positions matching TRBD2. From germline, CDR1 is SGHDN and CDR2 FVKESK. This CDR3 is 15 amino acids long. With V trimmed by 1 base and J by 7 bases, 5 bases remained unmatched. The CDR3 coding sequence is TGTGCCAGCAGCCAAGGTGTTAGCGGGAGTAATGAGCAGTTCTTC. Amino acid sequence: CASSQGVSGSNEQFF.

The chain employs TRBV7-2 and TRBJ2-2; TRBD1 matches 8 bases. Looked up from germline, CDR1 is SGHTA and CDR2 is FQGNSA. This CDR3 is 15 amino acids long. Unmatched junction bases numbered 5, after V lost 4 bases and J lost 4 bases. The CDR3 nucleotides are TGTGCCAGCAGCTCTCGGGACAGGCGCACCGGGGAGCTGTTTTTT. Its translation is CASSSRDRRTGELFF.

Here the CDR3 DNA reads TGTGCCAGCAGCGTAGAACTGGACACAGATACGCAGTATTTT. As protein: CASSVELDTDTQYF. The rearrangement uses TRBV9 and TRBJ2-3; no clear D. Trimming took off 0 bases at V and 2 bases at J, with 7 bases between the two ends. The germline V gene has CDR1 SGDLS and CDR2 YYNGEE. The CDR3 spans 14 residues.

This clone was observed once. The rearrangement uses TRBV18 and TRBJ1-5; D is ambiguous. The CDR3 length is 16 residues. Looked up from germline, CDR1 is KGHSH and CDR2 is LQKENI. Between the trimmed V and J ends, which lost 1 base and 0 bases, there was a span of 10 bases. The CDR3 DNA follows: TGTGCCAGCTCACCACGGTCCAGTTATAGCAATCAGCCCCAGCATTTT. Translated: CASSPRSSYSNQPQHF.

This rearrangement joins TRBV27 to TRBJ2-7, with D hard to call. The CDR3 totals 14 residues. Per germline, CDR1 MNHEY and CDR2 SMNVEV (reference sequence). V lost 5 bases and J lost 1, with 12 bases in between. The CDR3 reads CASSPRTRSYEQYF. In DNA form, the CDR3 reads TGTGCCAGCAGTCCCCGGACCCGATCCTACGAGCAGTACTTC.

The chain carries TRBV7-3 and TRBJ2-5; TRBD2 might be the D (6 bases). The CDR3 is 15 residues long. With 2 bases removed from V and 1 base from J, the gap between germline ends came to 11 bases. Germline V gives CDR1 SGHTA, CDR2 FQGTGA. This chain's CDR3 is CASSLAAAGQETQYF. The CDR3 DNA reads TGTGCCAGCAGCTTAGCGGCAGCGGGCCAAGAGACCCAGTACTTC. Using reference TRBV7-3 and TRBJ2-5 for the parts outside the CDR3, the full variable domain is GAGVSQTPSNKVTEKGKYVELRCDPISGHTALYWYRQSLGQGPEFLIYFQGTGAADDSGLPNDRFFAVRPEGSVSTLKIQRTERGDSAVYLCASSLAAAGQETQYFGPGTRLLVL.

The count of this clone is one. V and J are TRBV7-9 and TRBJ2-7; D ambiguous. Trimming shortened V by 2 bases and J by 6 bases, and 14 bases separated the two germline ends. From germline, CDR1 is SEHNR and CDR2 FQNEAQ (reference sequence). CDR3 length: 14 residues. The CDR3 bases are TGTGCCAGCAGCTTATGGCCCGGCCTACTCGAGCAGTACTTC. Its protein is CASSLWPGLLEQYF.

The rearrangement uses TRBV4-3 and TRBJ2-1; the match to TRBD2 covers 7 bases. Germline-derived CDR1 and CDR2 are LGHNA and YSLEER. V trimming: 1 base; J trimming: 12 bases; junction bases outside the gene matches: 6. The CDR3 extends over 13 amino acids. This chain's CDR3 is CASSQAAGAGQFF. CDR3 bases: TGCGCCAGCAGCCAAGCCGCGGGAGCGGGGCAGTTCTTC.

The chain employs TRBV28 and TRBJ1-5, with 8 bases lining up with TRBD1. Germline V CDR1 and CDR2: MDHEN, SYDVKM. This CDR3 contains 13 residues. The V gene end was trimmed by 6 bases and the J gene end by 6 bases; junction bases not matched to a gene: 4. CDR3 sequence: CASRQGAGQPQHF. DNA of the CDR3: TGTGCCAGCAGGCAGGGGGCGGGTCAGCCCCAGCATTTT.

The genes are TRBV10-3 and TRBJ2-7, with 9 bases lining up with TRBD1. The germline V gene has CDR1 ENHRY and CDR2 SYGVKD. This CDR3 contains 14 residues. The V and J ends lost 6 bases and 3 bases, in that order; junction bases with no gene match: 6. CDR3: CAISPGQGNYEQYF. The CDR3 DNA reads TGTGCCATCAGCCCGGGACAGGGCAACTACGAGCAGTACTTC.

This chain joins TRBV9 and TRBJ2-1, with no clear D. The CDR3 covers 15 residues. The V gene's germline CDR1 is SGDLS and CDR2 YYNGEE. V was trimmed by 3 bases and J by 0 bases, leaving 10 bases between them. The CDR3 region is CASSGSSFSYNEQFF. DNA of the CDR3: TGTGCCAGCAGCGGATCCTCTTTCTCCTACAATGAGCAGTTCTTC.

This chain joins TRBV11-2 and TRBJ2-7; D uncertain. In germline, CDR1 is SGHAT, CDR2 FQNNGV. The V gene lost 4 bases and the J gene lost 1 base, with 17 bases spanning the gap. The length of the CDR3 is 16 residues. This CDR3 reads CASSSQVGRRSYEQYF. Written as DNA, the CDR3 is TGTGCCAGCAGCTCCCAGGTTGGGCGGAGATCCTACGAGCAGTACTTC.

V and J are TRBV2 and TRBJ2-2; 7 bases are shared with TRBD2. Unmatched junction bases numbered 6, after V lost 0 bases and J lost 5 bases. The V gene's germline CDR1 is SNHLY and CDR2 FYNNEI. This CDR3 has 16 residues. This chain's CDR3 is CASSEAAAGATGELFF. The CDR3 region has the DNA TGTGCCAGCAGTGAAGCGGCGGCGGGAGCAACCGGGGAGCTGTTTTTT. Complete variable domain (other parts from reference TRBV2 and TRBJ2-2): EPEVTQTPSHQVTQMGQEVILRCVPISNHLYFYWYRQILGQKVEFLVSFYNNEISEKSEIFDDQFSVERPDGSNFTLKIRSTKLEDSAMYFCASSEAAAGATGELFFGEGSRLTVL.

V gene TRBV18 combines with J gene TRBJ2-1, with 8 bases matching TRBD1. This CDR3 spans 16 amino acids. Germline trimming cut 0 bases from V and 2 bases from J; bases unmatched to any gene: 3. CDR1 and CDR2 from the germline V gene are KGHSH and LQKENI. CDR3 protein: CASSPPQGVPYNEQFF. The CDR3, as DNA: TGTGCCAGCTCACCACCACAGGGGGTACCCTACAATGAGCAGTTCTTC.

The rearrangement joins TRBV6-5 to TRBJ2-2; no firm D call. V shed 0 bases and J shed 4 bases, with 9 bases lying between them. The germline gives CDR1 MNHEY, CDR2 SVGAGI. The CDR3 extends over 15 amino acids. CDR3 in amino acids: CASSYSNTATGELFF. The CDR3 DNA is TGTGCCAGCAGTTACTCGAACACAGCCACCGGGGAGCTGTTTTTT.

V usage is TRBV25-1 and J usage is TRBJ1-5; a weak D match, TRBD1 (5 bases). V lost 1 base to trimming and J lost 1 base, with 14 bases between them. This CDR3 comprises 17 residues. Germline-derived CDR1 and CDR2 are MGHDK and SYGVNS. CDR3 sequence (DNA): TGTGCCAGCAGTGAATCCCAGGGTACGACGAGCAATCAGCCCCAGCATTTT. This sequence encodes CASSESQGTTSNQPQHF.